A selection of T cell receptor beta chains follows, all from one sample in a study of blood T cell repertoires in COVID-19. Clones were read by immunoSEQ multiplex PCR, and TCRdb kept only the in-frame ones, dropping some. Here the sample spans approximately 200,000 clones, about 85% being singletons. Sequenced sample: peripheral blood. These receptors were taken from a man in his fifties who had recovered from COVID-19. The CDR3 runs from the conserved cysteine through the conserved F or W. The D gene is left open where the match is weak. Clone size is given for some rows only: seen once, a few or many times, or a class if the clone is expanded.

>NA|TRBV19|TRBD1|TRBJ2-7
TGTGCCAGTAGTATAAAGGGGGCCCACGAGCAGTACTTC
CASSIKGAHEQYF
>NA|TRBV11-2|NA|TRBJ2-3
TGTGCCAGCAGCCCGACTACCTTAGGCACAGATACGCAGTATTTT
CASSPTTLGTDTQYF
>NA|TRBV27|NA|TRBJ1-6
TGTGCCAGCAGTTCGATTGAGGGTTTAGGATCACCCCTCCACTTT
CASSSIEGLGSPLHF
>few|TRBV11-2|TRBD1|TRBJ1-1
TGTGCCAGCAGCTTCCAGGGGGCAACCGCCGCTGAAGCTTTCTTT
CASSFQGATAAEAFF
>once|TRBV6-5|NA|TRBJ1-5
TGTGCCAGCAGCTCAGGGAACCGAAGACAGCCCCAGCATTTT
CASSSGNRRQPQHF
>NA|TRBV18|TRBD2|TRBJ2-1
TGTGCCAGCTCACCGATGAGAACGGGAGGGTCCTACAATGAGCAGTTCTTC
CASSPMRTGGSYNEQFF
>NA|TRBV5-5|TRBD1|TRBJ2-2
TGTGCCAGCAGCATCACAGGGGGAGCCGGGGAGCTGTTTTTT
CASSITGGAGELFF
>NA|TRBV6-5|TRBD2|TRBJ2-7
TGTGCCAGCAGCCTACAGACTAGCGGGAGCTACGAGCAGTACTTC
CASSLQTSGSYEQYF
>NA|TRBV4-2|NA|TRBJ2-7
TGTGCCAGCAGCCAAGGAACCTTACAGACCTCCTACGAGCAGTACTTC
CASSQGTLQTSYEQYF
>once|TRBV10-2|NA|TRBJ1-1
TGCGCCACGGATCGGGGGGGGATGAACACTGAAGCTTTCTTT
CATDRGGMNTEAFF
>NA|TRBV7-8|NA|TRBJ2-7
TGTGCCAGCAGCTATACCGGGAAAGTAATCTACGAGCAGTACTTC
CASSYTGKVIYEQYF
>NA|TRBV7-8|TRBD1|TRBJ1-5
TGTGCCAGCAGCGGGGACAGGGATCAGCCCCAGCATTTT
CASSGDRDQPQHF
>NA|TRBV27|TRBD1|TRBJ2-2
TGTGCCAGCAGGAAGGGACAGACGAACACCGGGGAGCTGTTTTTT
CASRKGQTNTGELFF
>NA|TRBV19|TRBD1|TRBJ1-5
TGTGCCAGTAGTATGAAAGGGACAGGGGGCAATCAGCCCCAGCATTTT
CASSMKGTGGNQPQHF
>NA|TRBV5-1|TRBD1|TRBJ1-1
TGCGCCAGCAGCTTGGAGACAGGGGGAGCTTTCTTT
CASSLETGGAFF
>NA|TRBV10-2|NA|TRBJ1-1
TGCGCCAGCAGTGAGAACAGGTCGAGGACTAAAGCTTTCTTT
CASSENRSRTKAFF
>NA|TRBV7-2|TRBD1|TRBJ1-6
TGTGCCAGCAGCACCGAACAGGGGACACTTTCACCCCTCCACTTT
CASSTEQGTLSPLHF
>NA|TRBV5-6|NA|TRBJ2-1
TGTGCCAGCAGCTTGAACATCAATGAGCAGTTCTTC
CASSLNINEQFF
>NA|TRBV5-6|NA|TRBJ2-4
TGTGCCAGCAGCTTCCGGGGTACTAAAAACATTCAGTACTTC
CASSFRGTKNIQYF
>NA|TRBV27|NA|TRBJ2-1
TGTGCCAGCAGGGGACTGCCCATAGACAATGAGCAGTTCTTC
CASRGLPIDNEQFF
>NA|TRBV11-2|TRBD1|TRBJ1-1
TGTGCCAGCAGTTCCGGGACAGGGGTTTTTTACACTGAAGCTTTCTTT
CASSSGTGVFYTEAFF
>NA|TRBV7-8|TRBD1|TRBJ1-2
TGTGCCAGCAGCCCACAGGGGGCTCGAGGCTACACCTTC
CASSPQGARGYTF
>NA|TRBV6-5|NA|TRBJ1-3
TGTGCCAGCCGGGAGGGGGATAGGGACACCATATATTTT
CASREGDRDTIYF
>NA|TRBV6-5|TRBD1|TRBJ1-1
TGTGCCAGCACCCGGGGGACAGGATCTTCAAGGGCTTTCTTT
CASTRGTGSSRAFF
>NA|TRBV5-1|TRBD1|TRBJ1-1
TGCGCCAGCAGCTTGGTGCCGCTGGGACAGTACATGAACACTGAAGCTTTCTTT
CASSLVPLGQYMNTEAFF
>NA|TRBV6-5|NA|TRBJ1-1
TGTGCCAGCAGTTACACCGGACAAGCCGCTGAAGCTTTCTTT
CASSYTGQAAEAFF
>NA|TRBV18|TRBD1|TRBJ2-3
TGTGCCAGCTTCTCCGGGACAGGGGAGTATACGCAGTATTTT
CASFSGTGEYTQYF
>few|TRBV28|NA|TRBJ2-7
TGTGCCAGCAGCCTAACGCGGGGGCCGGGAAGCTACGAGCAGTACTTC
CASSLTRGPGSYEQYF
>NA|TRBV6-6|TRBD1|TRBJ2-7
TGTGCCAGCAGTTACTCGACTGGGACAGGGAGTGAGCAGTACTTC
CASSYSTGTGSEQYF
>NA|TRBV19|NA|TRBJ1-4
TGTGCCAGTAGTACCCAACTGCGGGCGGGTGAAAACCGATATTCACTGTTTTTT
CASSTQLRAGENRYSLFF
>NA|TRBV3-1/TRBV3-2|TRBD2|TRBJ2-1
TGTGCCAGCAGCCAAGTAGCGGGAGGATACAATGAGCAGTTCTTC
CASSQVAGGYNEQFF
>NA|TRBV28|NA|TRBJ2-4
TGTGCCAGCAGTTTATTTTCGGCAGGGTTAGCCAAAAACATTCAGTACTTC
CASSLFSAGLAKNIQYF
>NA|TRBV7-9|NA|TRBJ2-1
TGTGCCAGCAGCTTTGTTCCGGGGATTGGCCCTTACAATGAGCAGTTCTTC
CASSFVPGIGPYNEQFF
>NA|TRBV3-1/TRBV3-2|NA|TRBJ2-7
TGTGCCAGCAGCCGAGAAGCGGCCTACGAGCAGTACTTC
CASSREAAYEQYF
>NA|TRBV2|NA|TRBJ2-2
TGTGCCAGCAGCCCGGGCACCGGGGAGCTGTTTTTT
CASSPGTGELFF
>NA|TRBV5-1|TRBD2|TRBJ2-3
TGCGCCAGCAGCTTGTTAGGACTAGCAACAGATACGCAGTATTTT
CASSLLGLATDTQYF
>NA|TRBV6-5|NA|TRBJ1-2
TGTGCCAGCAAGGGGGGGTCCTCCTATGGCTACACCTTC
CASKGGSSYGYTF
>NA|TRBV6-2/TRBV6-3|TRBD2|TRBJ2-7
TGTGCCAGCAGTTACTCAGCGTTGCGGGCGCTAGCGGGAGGATTATACGAGCAGTACTTC
CASSYSALRALAGGLYEQYF
>NA|TRBV7-4|TRBD2|TRBJ2-7
TGTGCCAGCAGCCAAGAGACTAGCGGGAGACACTCCTACGAGCAGTACTTC
CASSQETSGRHSYEQYF
>NA|TRBV4-1|TRBD1|TRBJ2-7
TGCGCCAGCAGCCAAGATATCGGACAGGGGTACGAGCAGTACTTC
CASSQDIGQGYEQYF
>NA|TRBV28|TRBD2|TRBJ2-7
TGTGCCAGCTTGCTGGCCAGGACTAGCGCGACCTACGAGCAGTACTTC
CASLLARTSATYEQYF
>NA|TRBV29-1|TRBD1|TRBJ1-2
TGCAGCGTTGAATTGGCAGGGGGAGTCTATGGCTACACCTTC
CSVELAGGVYGYTF
>NA|TRBV7-9|TRBD2|TRBJ2-7
TGTGCCAGCAGCTCACTGCGACTAGCGGGAACCCCTTTCTATTCCGAGCAGTACTTC
CASSSLRLAGTPFYSEQYF
>few|TRBV4-1|TRBD2|TRBJ2-7
TGCGCCAGCAGCCTAAATCTGCTAGCGGGAGGCGAGCAGTACTTC
CASSLNLLAGGEQYF
>once|TRBV4-1|TRBD1|TRBJ2-7
TGCGCCAGCAGCCAAGGACAGGGGAAATCCTACGAGCAGTACTTC
CASSQGQGKSYEQYF
>few|TRBV10-1|TRBD1|TRBJ1-5
TGCGCCAGCAGTGCCGTCGGGGGCGGCGGACAGGGGAAGGGTCAGCCCCAGCATTTT
CASSAVGGGGQGKGQPQHF